Given below is one T cell receptor beta chain in context. The antigen is unknown. The CDR3 runs to 14 residues. CDR1 is KGHSH and CDR2 is LQKENI in the germline V gene. Trimming stripped 3 bases from V and 1 base from J, with 9 bases between. This record comes from a study of T cell repertoires in cytomegalovirus infection. Background on the study: Shared public TCR beta signatures pointed to both CMV infection and a matching HLA type. The study's findings and limits: Summed frequency of shared TCR beta families picked out CMV carriers who also had the relevant HLA. The ex vivo response showed dominance by HLA-C-restricted CMV-specific TCR beta clonotypes.

One entry per CDR3 protein, called by TCRdb with MiXCR from the reads. The sample yields 60,000 to 85,000 distinct CDR3 sequences, 20% to 25% seen once. Sequencing was done on a sample of PBMCs, sequenced either directly or after in vitro stimulation (not recorded which). This clonotype was sampled from a human donor in good health (CMV status not recorded). Some clones in this sample may be carry-over from other donors' samples. This rearrangement joins TRBV18 to TRBJ1-1, with D perhaps matching TRBD1 (6 bases). In DNA, the CDR3 is TGTGCCAGCTCACCCTGGACAGAGAACACTGAAGCTTTCTTT. Protein: CASSPWTENTEAFF.